The 21 T cell receptor beta chains below all came from one sample that was sequenced in a study of blood T cells in healthy people across ages. Alongside a J-beta primer mix, a sample-barcoded 5' primer served in a second PCR lasting roughly 7 to 11 cycles. In TCRdb, the 5' RACE reads were re-called with MiXCR into one record per CDR3 protein. The sample carries under 1,100,000 distinct CDR3 sequences, roughly a quarter recorded once. These data were also filed under a second study, of T cells of mothers and their children.

The sample was blood. Every receptor here comes from a girl aged 2 to 10 in good health.

This chain connects TRBV24-1 to TRBJ2-7; possibly TRBD2 for D (5 bases). Trimming shortened V by 8 bases and J by 5 bases, and 18 bases separated the two germline ends. The CDR3 length is 14 residues. Germline assignment: CDR1 KGHDR and CDR2 SFDVKD. In DNA form, the CDR3 reads TGTGCCACCATTCAGAGGGAGTCTTCGAACGAGCAGTACTTC. Residues: CATIQRESSNEQYF.

This clonotype was seen a few times. The genes are TRBV4-3 and TRBJ2-7; D gene uncertain. V was pared by 0 bases and J by 3 bases, with 12 bases between. Looked up from germline, CDR1 is LGHNA and CDR2 is YSLEER. The CDR3 has 15 amino acids. The CDR3 coding sequence is TGCGCCAGCAGCCAAGAGTATCCAGATTTCTACGAGCAGTACTTC. It translates to CASSQEYPDFYEQYF.

This clonotype was recorded a few times. The chain is built from TRBV6-5 and TRBJ2-7; D is uncertain. Germline V gene sequence: CDR1 MNHEY, CDR2 SVGAGI. V shed 2 bases and J shed 1 base, with 6 bases lying between them. This CDR3 comprises 13 residues. This chain's CDR3 is CASSYDTSYEQYF. The CDR3 DNA reads as TGTGCCAGCAGTTACGATACTTCCTACGAGCAGTACTTC.

This chain connects TRBV10-3 to TRBJ2-5; D is ambiguous. The germline CDR1 and CDR2 sequences are ENHRY and SYGVKD. V gave up 5 bases and J gave up 5 bases, with 9 bases separating them. The CDR3 is 12 residues long. The DNA for the CDR3 is TGTGCCATCAGTCGGTCTGACGAGACCCAGTACTTC. Protein product: CAISRSDETQYF.

The chain is built from TRBV4-1 and TRBJ2-1; no clear D. Germline loops: CDR1 MGHRA, CDR2 YSYEKL. The CDR3 is 19 residues long. The ends were cut back, 1 base at V and 0 bases at J, with 19 bases in the middle. The CDR3 bases are TGCGCCAGCAGCCAAGTGCAAAAGAGTATGGCGATCTCCTACAATGAGCAGTTCTTC. This encodes CASSQVQKSMAISYNEQFF.

This clonotype was counted between two and nine times. The chain uses TRBV7-2 and TRBJ2-5, with D unclear. The CDR3 runs to 14 residues. Looked up from germline, CDR1 is SGHTA and CDR2 is FQGNSA. V was pared by 2 bases and J by 1 base, with 8 bases between. The CDR3 DNA reads as TGTGCCAGCAGCTTACGGATGGCCCAAGAGACCCAGTACTTC. Translating gives CASSLRMAQETQYF.

CDR3 in amino acids: CASRSDRAGGNIQYF. The DNA for the CDR3 is TGCGCCAGCAGGTCGGACAGGGCGGGAGGAAACATTCAGTACTTC. The chain employs TRBV5-1 and TRBJ2-4, with D possibly called TRBD1 or TRBD2 (8 bases each). Germline CDR1 reads SGHRS; CDR2 reads YFSETQ. The CDR3 is 15 residues long. Trimming removed 5 bases from V and 6 bases from J, with 18 bases in between.

V is TRBV24-1 and J is TRBJ2-5, with D perhaps matching TRBD2 (5 bases). CDR1 and CDR2 (germline): KGHDR, SFDVKD. This CDR3 spans 15 amino acids. Trimming cost V 2 bases and J 7 bases, with 16 bases left between them. This CDR3 reads CATSDSGLASGTQYF. CDR3 coding DNA: TGTGCCACCAGTGATTCTGGACTGGCCTCGGGGACCCAGTACTTC.

The sample holds a few counts of this clonotype. The rearrangement joins TRBV29-1 to TRBJ2-3; no definite D call. The germline gives CDR1 SQVTM, CDR2 ANQGSEA. Between the trimmed V and J ends, which lost 0 bases and 2 bases, there was a span of 3 bases. This CDR3 spans 12 amino acids. CDR3 region: CSVEENTDTQYF. In nucleotides, the CDR3 is TGCAGCGTTGAAGAAAACACAGATACGCAGTATTTT.

The rearrangement uses TRBV11-2 and TRBJ1-2, with D uncertain. The CDR3 covers 14 residues. V dropped 2 bases and J dropped 0 bases, with 7 bases sitting between them. Germline-derived CDR1 and CDR2 are SGHAT and FQNNGV. The CDR3 DNA reads as TGTGCCAGCAGCTTAATGTCGGCTAACTATGGCTACACCTTC. Translation gives CASSLMSANYGYTF. Combining the CDR3 with reference TRBV11-2 and TRBJ1-2 gives the whole variable domain EAGVAQSPRYKIIEKRQSVAFWCNPISGHATLYWYQQILGQGPKLLIQFQNNGVVDDSQLPKDRFSAERLKGVDSTLKIQPAKLEDSAVYLCASSLMSANYGYTFGSGTRLTVV.

The chain is built from TRBV7-9 and TRBJ1-1, with D unclear. This CDR3 comprises 13 residues. CDR1 and CDR2 (germline): SEHNR, FQNEAQ (reference sequence). V was cut by 5 bases and J by 11 bases, with 18 bases left in between. The CDR3 protein is CASSPSVTSGAFF. DNA for the CDR3: TGTGCCAGCAGCCCGTCGGTGACTTCTGGGGCTTTCTTT.

This clonotype was picked up a small number of times. This rearrangement joins TRBV7-8 to TRBJ2-7, with a possible D match to TRBD1 (6 bases). This CDR3 comprises 16 residues. The V end lost 3 bases, the J end lost 2 bases, and 17 bases lay between the germline ends. Per germline, CDR1 SGHVS and CDR2 FQNEAQ. The CDR3 here is CASSLRNTGYPYEQYF. Written as DNA, the CDR3 is TGTGCCAGCAGCTTGAGAAATACAGGGTACCCCTACGAGCAGTACTTC.

This clonotype has only a few counts. This rearrangement joins TRBV5-1 to TRBJ2-5, with TRBD1 identical over 7 bases. The DNA end is a closer match to TRBJ2-7, so the J assignment may be wrong. Per germline, CDR1 SGHRS and CDR2 YFSETQ. The CDR3 loop spans 12 amino acids. The CDR3 protein is CASMGQFYEQYF. CDR3 coding DNA: TGCGCCAGCATGGGACAGTTCTACGAGCAGTACTTC.

The chain combines TRBV20-1 with TRBJ1-1; D is undetermined. The CDR3 has 14 amino acids. Germline V gene data show CDR1 as DFQATT and CDR2 as SNEGSKA (reference sequence). V was cut by 0 bases and J by 3 bases, with 11 bases left in between. As DNA, the CDR3 is TGCAGTGCTAGAGATTTGTACTTGGACACTGAAGCTTTCTTT. This translates into CSARDLYLDTEAFF.

This clonotype was seen a handful of times. CDR3 amino acids: CSARESGYNEQFF. For the CDR3, the DNA is TGCAGTGCTAGAGAGAGCGGCTACAATGAGCAGTTCTTC. J is TRBJ2-1 and V is TRBV20-1; D may be TRBD2 (5 bases). The germline V and J ends were trimmed by 0 bases and 3 bases, with 6 bases remaining between them. Germline assignment: CDR1 DFQATT and CDR2 SNEGSKA (reference sequence). There are 13 residues in the CDR3.

The J gene is TRBJ2-5, the V gene TRBV7-2; 11 nucleotides line up with TRBD2. The J call may not be correct, given that the DNA end is closer to TRBJ2-1. The CDR3 consists of 16 residues. Germline CDR1 reads SGHTA; CDR2 reads FQGNSA. CDR3 bases: TGTGCCAGCAGCTTAATCTCGACTAGCGGGGCAAATGAGCAGTTCTTC. Encoded protein: CASSLISTSGANEQFF.

Only a few counts were recorded for this clonotype. This chain links TRBV9 with TRBJ1-3; D gene ambiguous. CDR1 SGDLS and CDR2 YYNGEE come from the germline V gene. This CDR3 is built from 14 residues. V was cut by 2 bases and J by 0 bases, with 6 bases left in between. The chain's CDR3 is CASSVGSSGNTIYF. DNA for the CDR3: TGTGCCAGCAGCGTCGGAAGCTCTGGAAACACCATATATTTT. Full variable domain (rest looked up from reference TRBV9 and TRBJ1-3): DSGVTQTPKHLITATGQRVTLRCSPRSGDLSVYWYQQSLDQGLQFLIQYYNGEERAKGNILERFSAQQFPDLHSELNLSSLELGDSALYFCASSVGSSGNTIYFGEGSWLTVV.

The sample holds a few counts of this clonotype. A junction end diverges from the germline sequence, so it may reflect a read error. The rearrangement links TRBV6-2 or TRBV6-3 to TRBJ1-4; perhaps TRBD1 as D (6 bases). The length of the CDR3 is 16 residues. CDR1 is MNHEY, CDR2 SVGEGT, per germline. CDR3 protein: CASSQDRMTANEKLFF. In nucleotides, the CDR3 is TGTGCCAGCAGCCAAGACAGGATGACGGCTAATGAGAAACTGTTTTTT.

This clonotype has only one observation. This chain uses TRBV20-1 with TRBJ2-5; a possible D gene is TRBD1 (5 bases). The V end lost 3 bases, the J end lost 5 bases, and 22 bases lay between the germline ends. Germline lookup yields CDR1 DFQATT and CDR2 SNEGSKA (reference sequence). The CDR3 has 16 amino acids. CDR3 protein: CSASGAARWVKETQYF. The DNA for the CDR3 is TGCAGTGCTAGTGGGGCGGCGAGATGGGTAAAGGAGACCCAGTACTTC.

The sample holds a few counts of this clonotype. J is TRBJ2-7 and V is TRBV7-9; D remains ambiguous. Trimming cost V 2 bases and J 5 bases, with 10 bases left between them. Germline V lookup: CDR1 SEHNR, CDR2 FQNEAQ (reference sequence). The CDR3 covers 13 residues. The CDR3 is CASSLSLGHEQYF. In DNA, the CDR3 is TGTGCCAGCAGCTTATCCTTAGGCCACGAGCAGTACTTC.

This clonotype was observed a few times. The chain carries TRBV6-5 and TRBJ2-5; D call uncertain. Germline V gene lookup returns CDR1 MNHEY and CDR2 SVGAGI. CDR3 size: 14 residues. Trimming cost V 0 bases and J 2 bases, with 7 bases left between them. CDR3 residues: CASSYSSPQETQYF. Here the CDR3 DNA reads TGTGCCAGCAGTTACTCTTCCCCTCAAGAGACCCAGTACTTC.